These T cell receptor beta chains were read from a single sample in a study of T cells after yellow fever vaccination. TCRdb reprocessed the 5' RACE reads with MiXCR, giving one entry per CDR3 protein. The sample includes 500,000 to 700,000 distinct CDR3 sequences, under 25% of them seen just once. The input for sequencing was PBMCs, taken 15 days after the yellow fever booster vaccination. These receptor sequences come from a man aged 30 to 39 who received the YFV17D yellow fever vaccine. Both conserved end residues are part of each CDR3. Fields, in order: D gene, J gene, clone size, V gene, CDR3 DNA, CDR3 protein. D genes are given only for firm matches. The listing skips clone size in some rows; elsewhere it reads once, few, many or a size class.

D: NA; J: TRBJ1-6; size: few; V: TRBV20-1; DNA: TGCAGTGCTAGAGGCGGTTGGGGGAGCGACGCTAATTCACCCCTCCACTTT; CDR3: CSARGGWGSDANSPLHF
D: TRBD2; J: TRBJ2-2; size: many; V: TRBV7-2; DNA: TGTGCCAGCAGCTCGGCTAGACTAGCGGGAGTGGACGGGGAGCTGTTTTTT; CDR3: CASSSARLAGVDGELFF
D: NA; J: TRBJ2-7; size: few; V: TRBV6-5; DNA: TGTGCCAGCAGTTACCTCCGGGTGGACCTACGGAGCTCCTACGAGCAGTACTTC; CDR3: CASSYLRVDLRSSYEQYF
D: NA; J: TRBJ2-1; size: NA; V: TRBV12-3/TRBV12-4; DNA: TGTGCCAGCAGTTCCTCCTTGATAGGACCTGTCTACAATGAGCAGTTCTTC; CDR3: CASSSSLIGPVYNEQFF
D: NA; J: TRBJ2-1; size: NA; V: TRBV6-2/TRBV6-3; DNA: TGTGCCTGCACGCGGGACTCCTACAATGAGCAGTTCTTC; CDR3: CACTRDSYNEQFF
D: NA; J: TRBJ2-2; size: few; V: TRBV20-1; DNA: TGCAGTGCTAGGGCGCGCGGGGAGCTGTTTTTT; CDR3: CSARARGELFF
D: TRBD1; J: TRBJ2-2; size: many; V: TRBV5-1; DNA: TGCGCCAGCAGCGGGACAGAGTACACCGGGGAGCTGTTTTTT; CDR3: CASSGTEYTGELFF
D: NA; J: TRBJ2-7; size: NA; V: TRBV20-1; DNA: TGCAGTGCTATGTCAGGGGCCCCCTACGAGCAGTACTTC; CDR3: CSAMSGAPYEQYF
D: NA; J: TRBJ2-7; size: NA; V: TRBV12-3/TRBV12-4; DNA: TGTGCCAGCAGTGCGGGAAAGTCCCACCACGAGCAGTACTTC; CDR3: CASSAGKSHHEQYF
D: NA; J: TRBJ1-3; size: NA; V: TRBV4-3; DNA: TGCGCCAGCGGATACTCTGGAAACACCATATATTTT; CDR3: CASGYSGNTIYF
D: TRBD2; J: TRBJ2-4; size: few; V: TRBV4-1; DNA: TGCGCCAGCAGCCATGGGAGGGCCTCGGAAAACATTCAGTACTTC; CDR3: CASSHGRASENIQYF
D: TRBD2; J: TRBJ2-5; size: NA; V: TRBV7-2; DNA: TGTGCCAGCAGCTTAGGGTTGCTAGCGGTACAAGAGACCCAGTACTTC; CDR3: CASSLGLLAVQETQYF
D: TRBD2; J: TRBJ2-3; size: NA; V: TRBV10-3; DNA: TGTGCCATCAGCCCCGGGACTAGCGGGAGTACGATGCAGTATTTT; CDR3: CAISPGTSGSTMQYF
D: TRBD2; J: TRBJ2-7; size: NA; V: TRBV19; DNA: TGTGCCAGTAGTCCCGCGAGCGGGAGATACGAGCAGTACTTC; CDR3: CASSPASGRYEQYF
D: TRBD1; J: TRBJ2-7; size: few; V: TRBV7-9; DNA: TGTGCCAGCTTTGCCGGGACAGGGCCCTACGAGCAGTACTTC; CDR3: CASFAGTGPYEQYF
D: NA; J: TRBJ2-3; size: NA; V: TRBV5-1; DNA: TGCGCCAGCAGGCTGTACACAGATACGCAGTATTTT; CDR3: CASRLYTDTQYF
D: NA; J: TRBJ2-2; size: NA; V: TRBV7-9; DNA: TGTGCCACCCCCCCAGGGGAGGACACCGGGGAGCTGTTTTTT; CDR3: CATPPGEDTGELFF
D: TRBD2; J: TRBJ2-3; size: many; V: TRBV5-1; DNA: TGCGCCAGCAGCGACCTAGCGGGAGAGACAGATACGCAGTATTTT; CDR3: CASSDLAGETDTQYF
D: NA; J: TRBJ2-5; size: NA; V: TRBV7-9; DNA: TGTGCCAGCAGCAAGTCAGGTGGCGGAGAGACCCAGTACTTC; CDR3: CASSKSGGGETQYF
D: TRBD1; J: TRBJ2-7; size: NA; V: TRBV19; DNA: TGTGCCAGTAGCGGTCCGGGACAGGGTACCGAGCAGTACTTC; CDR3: CASSGPGQGTEQYF
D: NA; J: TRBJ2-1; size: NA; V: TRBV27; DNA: TGTCTCAATCGGGAGCTAGAGCAGTTCTTC; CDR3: CLNRELEQFF
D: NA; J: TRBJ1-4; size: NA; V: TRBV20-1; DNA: TGCAGTGCTAGTCTACTCGGCATTAATGAAAAACTGTTTTTT; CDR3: CSASLLGINEKLFF